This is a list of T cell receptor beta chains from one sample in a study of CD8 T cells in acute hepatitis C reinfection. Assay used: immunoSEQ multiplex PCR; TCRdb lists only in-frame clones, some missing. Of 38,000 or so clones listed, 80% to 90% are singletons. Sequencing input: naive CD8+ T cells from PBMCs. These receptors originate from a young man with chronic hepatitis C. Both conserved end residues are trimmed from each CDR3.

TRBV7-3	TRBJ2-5	ASSYTGGEETQY
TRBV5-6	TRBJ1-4	ASSLGAPRNEKLF
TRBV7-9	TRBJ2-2	ASSDGLAFGGSNTGELF
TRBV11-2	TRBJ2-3	ASSLVTSGTDTQY
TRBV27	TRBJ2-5	ASSLVGRETQY
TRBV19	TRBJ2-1	ASSISRTGAYNEQF
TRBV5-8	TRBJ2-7	ASRARGGFTNEQY
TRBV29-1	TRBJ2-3	SVPQGVGTDTQY
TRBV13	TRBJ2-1	ASSPRDPPPGNEQF
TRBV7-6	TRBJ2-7	ASSFGRETSYEQY
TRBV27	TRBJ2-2	ASSPSGGINTGELF
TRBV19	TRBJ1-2	ASGIEGGYT
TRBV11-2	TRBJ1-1	ASSPQQGIEAF
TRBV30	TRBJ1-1	AWSTGMNTEAF
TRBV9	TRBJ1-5	ASSVAGAEPQH
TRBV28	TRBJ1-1	ASSPNTDRMNTEAF
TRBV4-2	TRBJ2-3	ASSQDPGTSGTDTQY
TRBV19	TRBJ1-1	ASTLRREVGNTEAF
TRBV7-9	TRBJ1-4	ASSPSRGTKDGEKLF
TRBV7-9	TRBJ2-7	ASSLAVGPEQY
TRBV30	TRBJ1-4	AWRGTAATNEKLF
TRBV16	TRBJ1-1	ASKATERTEAF
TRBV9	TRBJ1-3	ASSDPTGGPGNTIY
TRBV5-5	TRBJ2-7	ASSSTGSVYEQY
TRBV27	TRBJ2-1	ASSLRLAGNNEQF
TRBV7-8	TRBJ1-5	ASRPGGSNQPQH
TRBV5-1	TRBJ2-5	ASSSSGGRLETQY
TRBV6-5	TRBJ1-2	ASSYHRAANYGYT
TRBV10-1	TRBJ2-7	ASSSTIYEQY
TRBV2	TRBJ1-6	ATSEGLGAGSPLH
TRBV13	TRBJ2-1	ASSQPRQKYNEQF
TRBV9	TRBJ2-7	ASSDSSGSQMYEQY
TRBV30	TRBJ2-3	AGSTETQY
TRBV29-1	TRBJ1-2	SVPQTTGNYGYT
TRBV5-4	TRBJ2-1	ASSRPATSDNEQF
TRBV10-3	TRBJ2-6	AISESTVYSGANVLT
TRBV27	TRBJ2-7	ASSRGGAAEQY
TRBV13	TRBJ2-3	ASTRGSSGRPRD
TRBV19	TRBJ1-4	ASSGQGWKLF
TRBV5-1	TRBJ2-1	ASSLGRGLAGVEVF
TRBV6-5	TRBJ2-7	ASSYSAGNEQY
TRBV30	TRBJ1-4	AWSESQGYPTNEKLF
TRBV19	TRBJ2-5	ASSIPGTSGKETQY
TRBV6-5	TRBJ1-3	ASRLINGNTIY
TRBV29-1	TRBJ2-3	SVERSDTQY
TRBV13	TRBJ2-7	ASSLGRSGENNEQY
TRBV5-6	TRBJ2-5	ASSLVAGAEQETQY
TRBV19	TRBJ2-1	ASSIGQVNEQF
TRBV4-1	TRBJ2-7	ASSQLGTDNSYEQY
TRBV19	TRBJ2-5	ASSIKDAGGETQY
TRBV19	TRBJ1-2	ASSWTGDGYT
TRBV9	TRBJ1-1	ASSVGGGAEAF
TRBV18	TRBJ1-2	ASSTKGQKLNGYT
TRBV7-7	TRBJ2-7	ASSPGTGDEQY
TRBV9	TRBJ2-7	ASSVTSGSYEQY
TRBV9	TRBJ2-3	ASSARGGDTDTQY
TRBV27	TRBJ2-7	ASTSAGAVWKQY
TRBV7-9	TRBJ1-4	ASSLRGSTNEKLF
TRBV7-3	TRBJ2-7	ASSNLAGEQY